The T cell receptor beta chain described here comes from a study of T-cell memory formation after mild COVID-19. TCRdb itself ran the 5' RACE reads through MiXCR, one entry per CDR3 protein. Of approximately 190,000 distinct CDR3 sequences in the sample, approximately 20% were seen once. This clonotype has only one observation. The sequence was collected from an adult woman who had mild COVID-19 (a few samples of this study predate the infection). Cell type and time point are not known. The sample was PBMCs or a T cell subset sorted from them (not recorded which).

CDR3 in amino acids: CASSWVLAGAPDEQFF. Here the CDR3 DNA reads TGTGCCAGCAGCTGGGTACTAGCGGGGGCTCCGGATGAGCAGTTCTTC. The chain recombines TRBV7-9 with TRBJ2-1; 11 positions match TRBD2. CDR3 size: 16 residues. J lost 8 bases, V lost 4 bases, and 10 bases had no gene match. Germline V gives CDR1 SEHNR, CDR2 FQNEAQ (reference sequence). Full variable domain (missing parts from reference TRBV7-9 and TRBJ2-1): DTGVSQNPRHKITKRGQNVTFRCDPISEHNRLYWYRQTLGQGPEFLTYFQNEAQLEKSRLLSDRFSAERPKGSFSTLEIQRTEQGDSAMYLCASSWVLAGAPDEQFFGPGTRLTVL.